These 26 T cell receptor beta chains came from one sample sequenced in a study of PD-1 blockade in classical Hodgkin lymphoma (dated by TCRdb to the early 2020s). The library relied on the immunoSEQ multiplex PCR assay. The immuneACCESS repertoire file appears here via TCRdb, limited to in-frame rearrangements. These files lack a portion of the clones; in checked studies, under half of the deficit traces to unresolved V genes, and the cause of the others is not known. The sample profile shows tens of thousands of clones; 87% of them were found once. The biggest ten clones account for more than 8% of the sample. The label giving this sample's time point can be read as: cycle 4 day 1 (C4D1), after 6 weeks of nivolumab. Every trial patient had relapsed following autologous stem cell transplantation, and prior brentuximab vedotin exposure was what differed among cohorts A, B and C. Sample: peripheral blood mononuclear cells (PBMCs), taken before the fourth cycle of nivolumab. The origin of the receptors is a human donor with classical Hodgkin lymphoma.

The rearrangement uses TRBV5-1 and TRBJ1-2; 8 bases are shared with TRBD1. The CDR3 extends over 18 amino acids. The germline CDR1 and CDR2 sequences are SGHRS and YFSETQ. The ends lost 0 bases at V and 0 bases at J; junction bases unmatched: 10. The chain's CDR3 is CASSLERNRGLANYGYTF. CDR3 DNA sequence: TGCGCCAGCAGCTTGGAGCGGAACAGGGGGTTGGCTAACTATGGCTACACCTTC.

The chain has TRBV7-9 and TRBJ1-4; tentative D call: TRBD1 (6 bases). From germline, CDR1 is SEHNR and CDR2 FQNEAQ (reference sequence). The V gene lost 6 bases and the J gene lost 7 bases, with 21 bases spanning the gap. This CDR3 region has 16 residues. The CDR3 bases are TGTGCCAGCAGAGGTGTAGGTACAGGGCTGTTTGAAAAACTGTTTTTT. Translating it yields CASRGVGTGLFEKLFF.

In its sample, this clone was seen once. The chain couples TRBV28 to TRBJ2-1; D unclear. The CDR3 runs 13 residues. CDR1 is MDHEN and CDR2 is SYDVKM in the germline V gene. V dropped 5 bases and J dropped 2 bases, with 7 bases sitting between them. DNA for the CDR3: TGTGCCAGCAGTCCCCCTACCTACAATGAGCAGTTCTTC. This gives the protein CASSPPTYNEQFF.

V is TRBV5-1 and J is TRBJ1-4, with D unclear. CDR1 and CDR2 from the germline V gene are SGHRS and YFSETQ. This CDR3 is 13 amino acids long. V was trimmed by 0 bases and J by 8 bases, leaving 8 bases between them. The CDR3 protein is CASSLVRGEKLFF. In nucleotides, the CDR3 is TGCGCCAGCAGCTTGGTAAGAGGGGAAAAACTGTTTTTT. Supplemented by reference TRBV5-1 and TRBJ1-4, the full variable domain reads KAGVTQTPRYLIKTRGQQVTLSCSPISGHRSVSWYQQTPGQGLQFLFEYFSETQRNKGNFPGRFSGRQFSNSRSEMNVSTLELGDSALYLCASSLVRGEKLFFGSGTQLSVL.

The chain carries TRBV29-1 and TRBJ1-1; TRBD1 agrees at 7 bases. Germline lookup yields CDR1 SQVTM and CDR2 ANQGSEA. There are 15 residues in the CDR3. V lost 3 bases and J lost 3; bases outside the gene matches: 10. CDR3 sequence reads: CSVDDRAGVYTEAFF. CDR3 nucleotide sequence: TGCAGCGTTGATGACAGGGCGGGGGTATACACTGAAGCTTTCTTT.

This clone showed up just once. This chain uses TRBV30 with TRBJ1-5, with 7 bases fitting TRBD1. The CDR3 is 15 amino acids. Germline-derived CDR1 and CDR2 are GTSNPN and SVGIG (reference sequence). V trimming: 0 bases; J trimming: 6 bases; junction bases outside the gene matches: 8. The CDR3 sequence: CAWSVRGGQGQPQHF. CDR3 nucleotide sequence: TGTGCCTGGAGTGTACGAGGGGGCCAGGGTCAGCCCCAGCATTTT.

This clone was counted once. The chain couples TRBV5-8 to TRBJ2-1; D uncertain. V lost 4 bases and J lost 13, with 6 bases in between. The CDR3 contains 9 residues. The germline CDR1 and CDR2 sequences are SGHTS and YDEGEE. The CDR3 here is CASSPIQFF. For the CDR3, the DNA is TGTGCCAGCAGCCCCATACAGTTCTTC.

The chain links TRBV6-5 to TRBJ2-1, with 14 bases identical to TRBD2. Germline loops: CDR1 MNHEY, CDR2 SVGAGI. The CDR3 covers 15 residues. Losses at the gene ends were 6 bases for V and 7 bases for J; bases not matched to a gene: 5. CDR3 loop: CASSSGLAGGNEQFF. The CDR3 DNA reads TGTGCCAGCAGCTCCGGACTAGCGGGGGGTAATGAGCAGTTCTTC.

The CDR3 loop is CASSLPGAQQYF. As DNA, the CDR3 is TGTGCCAGCAGCCTACCGGGGGCCCAGCAGTACTTC. The chain combines TRBV7-9 with TRBJ2-7; the D gene could be TRBD1 or TRBD2 (6 bases each). CDR1 and CDR2 (germline): SEHNR, FQNEAQ (reference sequence). The length of the CDR3 is 12 residues. V shed 5 bases and J shed 8 bases, with 13 bases lying between them.

This clone was observed a single time. The chain's CDR3 is CASSDEGVGGYTF. CDR3 DNA sequence: TGTGCCAGCAGTGATGAGGGGGTCGGAGGCTACACCTTC. The chain is built from TRBV2 and TRBJ1-2; a possible D gene is TRBD1 (6 bases). Germline CDR1 and CDR2: SNHLY and FYNNEI. This CDR3 spans 13 amino acids. V gave up 3 bases and J gave up 8 bases, with 13 bases separating them.

The chain employs TRBV13 and TRBJ1-4, with D maybe TRBD1 (5 bases). V was trimmed by 4 bases and J by 3 bases, leaving 21 bases between them. This CDR3 is 18 amino acids long. CDR1 and CDR2 (germline): PRHDT, FYEKMQ (reference sequence). The CDR3: CASSYITGVGPSNEKLFF. As DNA, the CDR3 is TGTGCCAGCAGCTACATAACAGGAGTAGGTCCCTCTAATGAAAAACTGTTTTTT.

J is TRBJ1-2 and V is TRBV28; a possible D gene is TRBD1 (5 bases). The V end was cut by 3 bases, the J end by 7 bases, with 9 bases between. This CDR3 is 12 amino acids long. Looked up from germline, CDR1 is MDHEN and CDR2 is SYDVKM. CDR3 sequence: CASSLGLGGYTF. For the CDR3, the DNA is TGTGCCAGCAGTTTGGGACTCGGTGGCTACACCTTC.

The chain combines TRBV5-5 with TRBJ1-3, with D maybe TRBD1 (5 bases). The V gene's germline CDR1 is SGHKS and CDR2 YYEKEE (reference sequence). The CDR3 extends over 14 amino acids. V was cut by 6 bases and J by 6 bases, with 16 bases left in between. The CDR3 nucleotides are TGTGCCAGCACTTTATCGGGGGGATCAAACACCATATATTTT. Translation gives CASTLSGGSNTIYF.

This clone came up once. The chain recombines TRBV29-1 with TRBJ1-2; D is perhaps TRBD1 (5 bases). Germline CDR1 and CDR2: SQVTM and ANQGSEA. Between the trimmed V and J ends, which lost 1 base and 5 bases, there was a span of 8 bases. CDR3 size: 12 residues. The CDR3 reads CSVEVGGYGYTF. Written as DNA, the CDR3 is TGCAGCGTTGAAGTCGGGGGATATGGCTACACCTTC. Full variable domain (missing parts from reference TRBV29-1 and TRBJ1-2): SAVISQKPSRDICQRGTSLTIQCQVDSQVTMMFWYRQQPGQSLTLIATANQGSEATYESGFVIDKFPISRPNLTFSTLTVSNMSPEDSSIYLCSVEVGGYGYTFGSGTRLTVV.

This clone appeared a single time. The gene calls are TRBV5-1 and TRBJ2-2; D gene unclear. Trimming left V 1 base short and J 10 bases short, with 11 bases between. In germline, CDR1 is SGHRS, CDR2 YFSETQ. The CDR3 is made up of 13 amino acids. CDR3 in amino acids: CASSLNKAEELFF. CDR3 nucleotides: TGCGCCAGCAGCTTGAATAAGGCAGAGGAGCTGTTTTTT.

The chain recombines TRBV5-1 with TRBJ2-3, with 8 bases lining up with TRBD2. Germline trimming cut 0 bases from V and 8 bases from J; bases unmatched to any gene: 8. CDR1 and CDR2 from the germline V gene are SGHRS and YFSETQ. The CDR3 spans 15 residues. The CDR3 protein is CASSLVVSGGGTQYF. The CDR3, as DNA: TGCGCCAGCAGCTTGGTTGTTTCGGGAGGGGGTACGCAGTATTTT.

This chain connects TRBV28 to TRBJ1-3; TRBD1 aligns across 7 bases. Germline assignment: CDR1 MDHEN and CDR2 SYDVKM. Unmatched junction bases numbered 10, after V lost 5 bases and J lost 0 bases. This CDR3 has 17 residues. DNA of the CDR3: TGTGCCAGCAGTCCCGCCGGGACAGTACTCTCTGGAAACACCATATATTTT. Encoded protein: CASSPAGTVLSGNTIYF.

The chain links TRBV2 to TRBJ2-4; D gene ambiguous. The CDR3 totals 16 residues. Germline values: CDR1 SNHLY, CDR2 FYNNEI. The V end lost 6 bases, the J end lost 0 bases, and 15 bases lay between the germline ends. Here the CDR3 reads CASSERVVLAKNIQYF. Here the CDR3 DNA reads TGTGCCAGCAGCGAACGGGTAGTGCTAGCCAAAAACATTCAGTACTTC. The variable domain in full, completed from reference TRBV2 and TRBJ2-4, reads EPEVTQTPSHQVTQMGQEVILRCVPISNHLYFYWYRQILGQKVEFLVSFYNNEISEKSEIFDDQFSVERPDGSNFTLKIRSTKLEDSAMYFCASSERVVLAKNIQYFGAGTRLSVL.

In DNA, the CDR3 is TGTGCCAGCAGCAGGACGGTGAACACTGAAGCTTTCTTT. This sequence encodes CASSRTVNTEAFF. The chain links TRBV7-8 to TRBJ1-1; D remains ambiguous. This CDR3 spans 13 amino acids. With 5 bases removed from V and 0 bases from J, the gap between germline ends came to 7 bases. Germline CDR1 SGHVS, CDR2 FQNEAQ.

This clone was recorded only once. The chain combines TRBV5-1 with TRBJ2-2; weak D call: TRBD2 (6 bases). The CDR3 contains 13 residues. Between the trimmed V and J ends, which lost 3 bases and 4 bases, there was a span of 7 bases. CDR1 SGHRS and CDR2 YFSETQ come from the germline V gene. CDR3 sequence reads: CASSSGVTGELFF. As DNA, the CDR3 is TGCGCCAGCAGCTCGGGGGTCACCGGGGAGCTGTTTTTT.

The chain combines TRBV5-1 with TRBJ1-6; possibly TRBD1 for D (6 bases). CDR3 length: 18 amino acids. The germline CDR1 and CDR2 sequences are SGHRS and YFSETQ. Trimming shortened V by 0 bases and J by 5 bases, and 18 bases separated the two germline ends. The chain's CDR3 is CASSLGTDPIGNNSPLHF. CDR3 coding DNA: TGCGCCAGCAGCTTGGGGACAGACCCAATCGGCAATAATTCACCCCTCCACTTT.

This rearrangement joins TRBV5-1 to TRBJ2-1, with D possibly matching TRBD1 (6 bases). This CDR3 contains 15 residues. Trimming removed 2 bases from V and 8 bases from J, with 17 bases in between. CDR1 SGHRS and CDR2 YFSETQ come from the germline V gene. CDR3 coding DNA: TGCGCCAGCAGCTTAATACAGGGTTTAGGGGATGAGCAGTTCTTC. As protein: CASSLIQGLGDEQFF.

The chain uses TRBV28 and TRBJ1-1, with 9 bases lining up with TRBD1. With 7 bases clipped from V and 5 bases from J, the junction kept 11 bases outside the gene matches. Germline lookup yields CDR1 MDHEN and CDR2 SYDVKM. The CDR3 is 15 residues long. CDR3 bases: TGTGCCAGCACAACTCCGGGACAGGGCTGGACTGAAGCTTTCTTT. Translation gives CASTTPGQGWTEAFF.

This clone was seen many times. The chain employs TRBV6-5 and TRBJ1-1; D ambiguous. Germline-derived CDR1 and CDR2 are MNHEY and SVGAGI. The CDR3 is 13 residues long. V was pared by 0 bases and J by 1 base, with 3 bases between. CDR3 sequence: CASSYSQNTEAFF. The CDR3 nucleotides are TGTGCCAGCAGTTACTCGCAGAACACTGAAGCTTTCTTT.

The chain links TRBV7-9 to TRBJ2-3, with 13 bases lining up with TRBD2. From germline, CDR1 is SEHNR and CDR2 FQNEAQ (reference sequence). The CDR3 length is 16 residues. V dropped 5 bases and J dropped 1; count of bases not matched to a gene: 3. The CDR3 region has the DNA TGTGCCAGCAGCACTAGCGGGGGGGGAGGCACAGATACGCAGTATTTT. Translated: CASSTSGGGGTDTQYF.

This clone was counted a few times. The V and J genes are TRBV7-9 and TRBJ1-4; D may be TRBD1 (5 bases). Germline V gene sequence: CDR1 SEHNR, CDR2 FQNEAQ (reference sequence). This CDR3 region has 13 residues. Trimming pared 1 base from V and 10 bases from J, leaving 10 bases between. CDR3 sequence: CASSLGGTLKLFF. DNA for the CDR3: TGTGCCAGCAGCTTAGGGGGGACCTTAAAACTGTTTTTT.